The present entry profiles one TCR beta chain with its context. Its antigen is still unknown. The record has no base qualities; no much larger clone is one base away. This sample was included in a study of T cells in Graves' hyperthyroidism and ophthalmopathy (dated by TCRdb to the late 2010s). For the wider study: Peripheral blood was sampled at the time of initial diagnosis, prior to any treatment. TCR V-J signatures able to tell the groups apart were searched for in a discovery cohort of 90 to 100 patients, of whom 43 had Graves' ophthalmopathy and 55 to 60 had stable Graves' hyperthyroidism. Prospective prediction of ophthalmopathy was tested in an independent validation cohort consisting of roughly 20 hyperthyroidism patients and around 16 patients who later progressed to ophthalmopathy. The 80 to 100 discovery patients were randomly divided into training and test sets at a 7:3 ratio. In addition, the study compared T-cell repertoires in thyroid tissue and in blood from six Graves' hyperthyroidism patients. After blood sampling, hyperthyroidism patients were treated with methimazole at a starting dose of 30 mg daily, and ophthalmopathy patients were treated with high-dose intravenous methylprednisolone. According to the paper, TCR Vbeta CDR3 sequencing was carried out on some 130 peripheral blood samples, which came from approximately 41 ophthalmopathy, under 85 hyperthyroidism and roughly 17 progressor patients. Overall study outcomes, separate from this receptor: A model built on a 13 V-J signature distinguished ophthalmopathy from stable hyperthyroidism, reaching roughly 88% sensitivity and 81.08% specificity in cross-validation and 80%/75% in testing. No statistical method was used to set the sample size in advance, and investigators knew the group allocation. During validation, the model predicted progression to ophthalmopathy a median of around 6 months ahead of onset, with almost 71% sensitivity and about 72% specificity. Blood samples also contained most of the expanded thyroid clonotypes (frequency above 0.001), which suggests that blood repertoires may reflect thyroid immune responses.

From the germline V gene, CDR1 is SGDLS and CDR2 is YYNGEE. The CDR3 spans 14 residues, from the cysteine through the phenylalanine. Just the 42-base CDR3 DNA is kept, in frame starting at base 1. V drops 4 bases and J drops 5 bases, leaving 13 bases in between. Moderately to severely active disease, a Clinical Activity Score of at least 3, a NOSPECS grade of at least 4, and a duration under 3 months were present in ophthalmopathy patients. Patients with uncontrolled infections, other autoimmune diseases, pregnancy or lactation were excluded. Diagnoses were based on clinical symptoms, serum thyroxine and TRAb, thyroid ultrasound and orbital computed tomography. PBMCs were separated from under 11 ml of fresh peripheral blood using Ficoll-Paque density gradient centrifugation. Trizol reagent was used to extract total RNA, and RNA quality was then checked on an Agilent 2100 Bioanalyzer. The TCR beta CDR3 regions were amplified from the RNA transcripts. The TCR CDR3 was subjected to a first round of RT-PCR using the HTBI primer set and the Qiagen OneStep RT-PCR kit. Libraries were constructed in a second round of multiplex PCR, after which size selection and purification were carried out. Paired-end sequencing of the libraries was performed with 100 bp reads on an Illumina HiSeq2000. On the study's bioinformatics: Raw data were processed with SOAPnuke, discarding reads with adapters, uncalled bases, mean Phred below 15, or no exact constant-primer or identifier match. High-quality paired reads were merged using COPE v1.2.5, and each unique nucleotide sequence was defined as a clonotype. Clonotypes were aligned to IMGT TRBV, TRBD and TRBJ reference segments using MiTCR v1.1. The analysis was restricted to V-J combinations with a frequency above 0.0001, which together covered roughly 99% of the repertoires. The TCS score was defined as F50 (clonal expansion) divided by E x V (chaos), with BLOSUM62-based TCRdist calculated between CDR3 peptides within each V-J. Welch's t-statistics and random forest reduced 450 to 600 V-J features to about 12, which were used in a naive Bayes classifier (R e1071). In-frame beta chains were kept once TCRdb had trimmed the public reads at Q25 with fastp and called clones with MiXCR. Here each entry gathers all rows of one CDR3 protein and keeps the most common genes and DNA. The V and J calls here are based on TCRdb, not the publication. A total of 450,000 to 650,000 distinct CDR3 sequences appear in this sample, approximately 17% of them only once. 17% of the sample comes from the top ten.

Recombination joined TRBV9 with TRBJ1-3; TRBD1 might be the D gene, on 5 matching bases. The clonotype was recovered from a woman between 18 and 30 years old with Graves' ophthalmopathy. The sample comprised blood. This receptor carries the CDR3 CASSLDGTRNTIYF. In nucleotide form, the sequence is TGTGCCAGCAGCCTGGACGGGACTAGAAACACCATATATTTT.